The 6 T cell receptor beta chains below all came from one sample that was sequenced in a study of CD8+ T cells in alopecia areata. In each case, RNA was isolated and then reverse transcribed into cDNA as the sequencing template. Libraries were prepared by immunoSEQ multiplex PCR; TCRdb keeps only in-frame clonotypes and omits some of them. The sample contains 150,000 to 200,000 clones, less than 70% of which appear only once. Treatment here: oral pan-JAK inhibitor, 5-10 mg twice daily. Sequencing used CD8+ T cells sorted from blood, obtained at week 24, from a patient treated with tofacitinib. These receptors were collected from a human donor with alopecia areata.

V is TRBV7-8 and J is TRBJ2-1, with 11 bases that match TRBD2. This CDR3 is built from 15 residues. V shed 5 bases and J 8 bases; nucleotides not matched to a gene: 8. The germline CDR1 and CDR2 sequences are SGHVS and FQNEAQ. The CDR3 bases are TGTGCCAGCAGCCCCTTAGCGGGGGGGCCCTATGAGCAGTTCTTC. It codes for CASSPLAGGPYEQFF.

This clone has more than one count but fewer than ten. The chain has TRBV6-5 and TRBJ1-1; tentatively, D is TRBD1 (5 bases). V shed 6 bases and J shed 3 bases, with 11 bases lying between them. Germline CDR1 MNHEY, CDR2 SVGAGI. The CDR3 extends over 13 amino acids. The CDR3 region is CASRGVGDTEAFF. The CDR3 DNA is TGTGCCAGCAGGGGGGTCGGGGACACTGAAGCTTTCTTT.

The chain recombines TRBV30 with TRBJ1-1; 7 nucleotides agree with TRBD1. Losses at the gene ends were 0 bases for V and 8 bases for J; bases not matched to a gene: 6. The germline V gene has CDR1 GTSNPN and CDR2 SVGIG (reference sequence). The CDR3 is 13 amino acids. CDR3 nucleotides: TGTGCCTGGAGTGTTGACAGGGCGGGCGAAGCTTTCTTT. Translating gives CAWSVDRAGEAFF.

This chain joins TRBV4-3 and TRBJ2-1; D is undetermined. CDR1 is LGHNA, CDR2 YSLEER, per germline. V gave up 1 base and J gave up 8 bases, with 21 bases separating them. This CDR3 has 17 amino acids. CDR3 protein: CASSQGSVSNFKDEQFF. CDR3 sequence (DNA): TGCGCCAGCAGCCAAGGTTCAGTAAGCAATTTCAAGGATGAGCAGTTCTTC.

The gene calls are TRBV2 and TRBJ2-1; possibly TRBD1 for D (6 bases). The CDR3 covers 17 residues. CDR1 is SNHLY, CDR2 FYNNEI, per germline. Trimming removed 5 bases from V and 4 bases from J, with 21 bases in between. The CDR3 sequence: CASSSGVERLIYNEQFF. The CDR3 DNA reads TGTGCCAGCAGTTCAGGGGTTGAACGGCTTATATACAATGAGCAGTTCTTC. Based on the CDR3 plus reference TRBV2 and TRBJ2-1, the full variable domain is EPEVTQTPSHQVTQMGQEVILRCVPISNHLYFYWYRQILGQKVEFLVSFYNNEISEKSEIFDDQFSVERPDGSNFTLKIRSTKLEDSAMYFCASSSGVERLIYNEQFFGPGTRLTVL.

V usage is TRBV7-8 and J usage is TRBJ2-7; D may be TRBD2 (6 bases). The germline V gene has CDR1 SGHVS and CDR2 FQNEAQ. V was trimmed by 1 base and J by 6 bases, leaving 13 bases between them. The CDR3 consists of 14 residues. The CDR3 DNA reads TGTGCCAGCAGCTTAGATTATGGAGGGACCGAGCAGTACTTC. Its translation: CASSLDYGGTEQYF.